This T cell receptor beta chain appears in the sequencing data of a study of vaccination and CD4 T cells after COVID-19. Study as a whole: Diagnosis preceded the drawing of post-COVID samples by a median approximately 100 days (range 35 to 161).

Study-wide points: Vaccine-specific clones in convalescent patients were spike mono-reactive in 304 of 307 cases.

Points on this clonotype: The antigen remains undetermined.

Sequenced with the Oncomine TCR Beta short-read assay was DNA taken from cultured CD4+ T cells. Investigators isolated genomic DNA from cultured CD4+ T cells. Via MiXCR, TCRdb re-called the PCR reads, giving one row per CDR3 protein. The sample lists nearly 15,000 distinct CDR3 sequences, 40% to 65% occurring once. Treatment in this sample: approximately nine-day PBMC culture with coronavirus spike peptide pools or control peptides (ViraFEST assay). Both day 3 and day 7 involved replacing half of the medium with fresh IL-2 medium. V trimming: 3 bases; J trimming: 10 bases; junction bases outside the gene matches: 9. This CDR3 has 14 residues. Germline values: CDR1 SEHNR, CDR2 FQNEAQ (reference sequence).

This TCR was recovered from a human donor who had recovered from COVID-19. This sample comprised CD4+ T cells from blood, cultured in vitro, obtained before SARS-CoV-2 vaccination. The chain joins TRBV7-9 to TRBJ1-2; TRBD1 matches at 9 bases. CDR3 sequence: CASSFSRQGGPYTF. Here the CDR3 DNA reads TGTGCCAGCAGCTTTTCAAGACAGGGGGGCCCCTACACCTTC. Full variable domain (rest looked up from reference TRBV7-9 and TRBJ1-2): DTGVSQNPRHKITKRGQNVTFRCDPISEHNRLYWYRQTLGQGPEFLTYFQNEAQLEKSRLLSDRFSAERPKGSFSTLEIQRTEQGDSAMYLCASSFSRQGGPYTFGSGTRLTVV.